Shown below are 20 T cell receptor beta chains from a single sample sequenced in a study of vaccination and CD4 T cells after COVID-19. Which antigens these TCRs recognize remains unknown. Treatment described: approximately 11-day PBMC culture with coronavirus spike peptide pools or control peptides (ViraFEST assay). The Oncomine TCR Beta short-read assay generated sequence data from the DNA of cultured CD4+ T cells. Using its own MiXCR run on the PCR reads, TCRdb lists one record per CDR3 protein. The table records fewer than 15,000 distinct CDR3 sequences, about 41% of them present only once. The sequenced sample consisted of CD4+ T cells from blood, cultured in vitro. The receptors stem from a human donor who had recovered from COVID-19.

The chain joins TRBV19 to TRBJ2-7; D is perhaps TRBD1 (6 bases). Germline V gives CDR1 LNHDA, CDR2 SQIVND (reference sequence). CDR3 length equals 13 residues. V was shortened by 6 bases and J by 3 bases, with 12 bases between the two germline ends. The CDR3: CASSSVGGYEQYF. In DNA form, the CDR3 reads TGTGCCAGTAGCTCCGTAGGGGGCTACGAGCAGTACTTC.

This clonotype has more than one count but fewer than ten. The genes are TRBV10-3 and TRBJ2-1; no firm D call. The CDR3 has 14 residues. V gave up 5 bases and J gave up 1 base, with 9 bases separating them. Looked up from germline, CDR1 is ENHRY and CDR2 is SYGVKD. In nucleotides, the CDR3 is TGTGCCATCAGTAGGCCTCAGTCCTACAATGAGCAGTTCTTC. This encodes CAISRPQSYNEQFF.

This chain joins TRBV7-2 and TRBJ2-5; 8 bases match TRBD2. The J segment lost 5 bases and the V segment lost 1 base, leaving 12 bases of the junction unmatched. The CDR3 is 17 amino acids. Germline V gene sequence: CDR1 SGHTA, CDR2 FQGNSA. The CDR3 region has the DNA TGTGCCAGCAGCTTAGTAAGCGGGGGTCTCTTGAGGGAGACCCAGTACTTC. As protein: CASSLVSGGLLRETQYF. The entire variable domain, with the rest obtained from reference TRBV7-2 and TRBJ2-5, is as follows: GAGVSQSPSNKVTEKGKDVELRCDPISGHTALYWYRQSLGQGLEFLIYFQGNSAPDKSGLPSDRFSAERTGGSVSTLTIQRTQQEDSAVYLCASSLVSGGLLRETQYFGPGTRLLVL.

V usage is TRBV12-3 or TRBV12-4 and J usage is TRBJ1-5; D may be TRBD1 (5 bases). CDR3 length equals 16 residues. Trimming stripped 5 bases from V and 6 bases from J, with 20 bases between. DNA for the CDR3: TGTGCCAGCAGTCGCTGGGGGGGGATTGGGGGTCAGCCCCAGCATTTT. Protein: CASSRWGGIGGQPQHF.

V and J are TRBV7-2 and TRBJ2-5, with D possibly being TRBD1 (5 bases). Germline CDR1 and CDR2: SGHTA and FQGNSA. The V end was cut by 1 base, the J end by 5 bases, with 8 bases between. The CDR3 spans 13 residues. The CDR3 region has the DNA TGTGCCAGCAGCTTAGACAGGACGGAGACCCAGTACTTC. Its translation: CASSLDRTETQYF.

With regard to this clonotype: Germline is not matched at one junction end, which may reflect a read error. CDR3 loop: CSAREGGLKTEAFF. The CDR3 DNA reads as TGCAGTGCTAGAGAGGGGGGGCTGAAAACTGAAGCTTTCTTT. This chain connects TRBV20-1 to TRBJ1-1; weak D call: TRBD1 (6 bases). The V gene's germline CDR1 is DFQATT and CDR2 SNEGSKA (reference sequence). This CDR3 region has 14 residues.

The J gene is TRBJ1-2, the V gene TRBV11-2; 10 nucleotides match TRBD1. Trimming removed 3 bases from V and 4 bases from J; junction bases left unmatched: 2. The length of the CDR3 is 14 residues. Germline CDR1 is SGHAT and CDR2 is FQNNGV. The CDR3 loop is CASSFGQGGYGYTF. The CDR3 DNA sequence: TGTGCCAGCAGCTTCGGACAGGGGGGCTATGGCTACACCTTC.

This clonotype was counted only a few times. V and J are TRBV5-1 and TRBJ2-5, with TRBD2 identical over 11 bases. The CDR3 has 15 residues. Germline V gives CDR1 SGHRS, CDR2 YFSETQ. V shed 0 bases, J shed 3 bases, and the junction held 1 base outside the gene matches. CDR3 residues: CASSLVTSGEETQYF. CDR3 nucleotide sequence: TGCGCCAGCAGCTTGGTGACTAGCGGGGAAGAGACCCAGTACTTC.

This clonotype was counted only a few times. The rearrangement uses TRBV19 and TRBJ1-1; tentatively, D is TRBD1 (5 bases). This CDR3 has 15 residues. Trimming left V 4 bases short and J 0 bases short, with 12 bases between. CDR1 and CDR2 from the germline V gene are LNHDA and SQIVND (reference sequence). The CDR3 DNA sequence: TGTGCCAGTAGTAAGGGCGGACACATGAACACTGAAGCTTTCTTT. Protein product: CASSKGGHMNTEAFF.

The sample holds a few counts of this clonotype. V and J are TRBV7-2 and TRBJ1-6, with TRBD1 matching 7 bases. V shed 3 bases, J shed 8 bases, and the junction held 4 bases outside the gene matches. Germline V lookup: CDR1 SGHTA, CDR2 FQGNSA. The length of the CDR3 is 14 residues. The CDR3 DNA is TGTGCCAGCAGCTTGACAGGGCGGGATTCACCCCTCCACTTT. Translating it yields CASSLTGRDSPLHF. Combining the CDR3 with reference TRBV7-2 and TRBJ1-6 gives the whole variable domain GAGVSQSPSNKVTEKGKDVELRCDPISGHTALYWYRQSLGQGLEFLIYFQGNSAPDKSGLPSDRFSAERTGGSVSTLTIQRTQQEDSAVYLCASSLTGRDSPLHFGNGTRLTVT.

This clonotype was seen a handful of times. This rearrangement joins TRBV2 to TRBJ1-2; 7 bases agree with TRBD1. Per germline, CDR1 SNHLY and CDR2 FYNNEI. The CDR3 has 13 amino acids. Trimming at V came to 4 bases and at J to 6 bases, leaving 5 bases not matched to a gene. The CDR3 loop reads CASSVSDRDGYTF. The CDR3 coding sequence is TGTGCCAGCAGTGTCTCCGACAGGGATGGCTACACCTTC.

The rearrangement uses TRBV27 and TRBJ2-7; no clear D. The CDR3 loop spans 14 amino acids. Germline V CDR1 and CDR2: MNHEY, SMNVEV (reference sequence). V was trimmed by 5 bases and J by 0 bases, leaving 11 bases between them. CDR3 bases: TGTGCCAGCAGTCCGACCACCTACTCCTACGAGCAGTACTTC. Translated, it gives CASSPTTYSYEQYF.

The chain employs TRBV6-2 or TRBV6-3 and TRBJ2-7, with TRBD1 matching 7 bases. With 6 bases clipped from V and 5 bases from J, the junction kept 7 bases outside the gene matches. Germline lookup yields CDR1 MNHEY and CDR2 SVGEGT. The CDR3 runs to 13 residues. CDR3 sequence reads: CASRKITGDEQYF. The CDR3 nucleotides are TGTGCCAGCAGAAAAATCACAGGGGACGAGCAGTACTTC.

This clonotype was seen a handful of times. V is TRBV6-5 and J is TRBJ2-7, with 8 bases that match TRBD1. The J segment lost 6 bases and the V segment lost 2 bases, leaving 9 bases of the junction unmatched. CDR1 and CDR2 (germline): MNHEY, SVGAGI. The CDR3 consists of 15 residues. The CDR3 nucleotides are TGTGCCAGCAGTTACACCCGGACAGGGCGGGGCGAGCAGTACTTC. Its protein is CASSYTRTGRGEQYF.

The CDR3 region is CASRTDRNTGELFF. CDR3 bases: TGTGCCAGCAGGACTGACAGGAACACCGGGGAGCTGTTTTTT. This rearrangement joins TRBV7-2 to TRBJ2-2; possibly TRBD1 for D (5 bases). V was cut by 6 bases and J by 1 base, with 9 bases left in between. The CDR3 has 14 residues. Germline V gene lookup returns CDR1 SGHTA and CDR2 FQGNSA.

The chain joins TRBV5-4 to TRBJ2-7, with 9 positions matching TRBD1. CDR1 SGHNT and CDR2 YYREEE come from the germline V gene (reference sequence). The J segment lost 5 bases and the V segment lost 4 bases, leaving 4 bases of the junction unmatched. The CDR3 totals 13 residues. CDR3 sequence (DNA): TGTGCCAGCAGCCGGGGGACAGGGAACGAGCAGTACTTC. Encoded protein: CASSRGTGNEQYF.

V gene TRBV19 combines with J gene TRBJ2-5, with TRBD1 as a possible D gene (5 bases). The V gene's germline CDR1 is LNHDA and CDR2 SQIVND (reference sequence). The V end was cut by 1 base, the J end by 5 bases, with 11 bases between. The CDR3 is made up of 14 amino acids. Written as DNA, the CDR3 is TGTGCCAGTAGTATAGGCCCAGGGTCGGAGACCCAGTACTTC. Protein: CASSIGPGSETQYF.

The chain recombines TRBV27 with TRBJ2-6; D is unclear. Germline values: CDR1 MNHEY, CDR2 SMNVEV (reference sequence). With 5 bases removed from V and 0 bases from J, the gap between germline ends came to 8 bases. This CDR3 contains 15 residues. The CDR3 sequence: CASSPKDSGANVLTF. In DNA, the CDR3 is TGTGCCAGCAGTCCGAAAGACTCTGGGGCCAACGTCCTGACTTTC.

This chain joins TRBV10-1 and TRBJ2-3; D ambiguous. This CDR3 has 14 residues. With 0 bases removed from V and 6 bases from J, the gap between germline ends came to 10 bases. Germline CDR1 WNHNN, CDR2 SYGVQD (reference sequence). The CDR3 loop reads CASSESWDRDTQYF. The CDR3 region has the DNA TGCGCCAGCAGTGAGTCGTGGGATCGGGATACGCAGTATTTT.

This clonotype was seen a few times. V usage is TRBV5-1 and J usage is TRBJ1-1; 11 nucleotides match TRBD1. Germline trimming cut 4 bases from V and 4 bases from J; bases unmatched to any gene: 15. The CDR3 extends over 18 amino acids. Looked up from germline, CDR1 is SGHRS and CDR2 is YFSETQ. CDR3 residues: CASSHGQGAFLRTTEAFF. In nucleotides, the CDR3 is TGCGCCAGCAGCCACGGACAGGGGGCCTTTTTGAGGACCACTGAAGCTTTCTTT.